This T cell receptor (beta chain) emerged from a study of blood T cell repertoires in COVID-19. Study details: T cells, B-cell-depleted T cells, or PBMCs supplied cDNA or gDNA.

This clone has a handful of counts. As processed by the authors: Nucleated cell counts were estimated from reference gene primer amplification. TCRdb's copy holds only in-frame clones and misses some; the assay was immunoSEQ multiplex PCR. That table is the source of V, J and clone size, and D and trimming were worked out from the DNA. The profile covers about 89,000 clones, with roughly 80% appearing a single time and roughly 45% taken by the ten largest. Germline CDR1 and CDR2: SGHTA and FQGTGA. J gave up 4 bases and V 2 bases, and 6 bases lay outside the gene matches. The CDR3 consists of 15 residues.

This chain uses TRBV7-3 with TRBJ2-3; 7 bases align to TRBD2. The clonotype comes from a human donor in a cohort sampled during active COVID-19. The sequenced sample consisted of peripheral blood. CDR3: CASSLSAGAADTQYF. The DNA for the CDR3 is TGTGCCAGCAGCTTATCGGCGGGAGCGGCAGATACGCAGTATTTT.